This T cell receptor beta chain came from a study of blood T cell repertoires in COVID-19. About the research overall: Samples came from the United States, Italy and Spain, spanning acute and convalescent COVID-19.

This clone occurred a few times. Original handling: Amplified reference gene primers provided the basis for estimating nucleated cell counts. Sequenced by immunoSEQ multiplex PCR; TCRdb stores in-frame clones only, minus some. That table is the source of V, J and clone size, and D and trimming were worked out from the DNA. Here the sample spans roughly 250,000 clones, about 86% being singletons. Cohorts were assigned according to the clinical history that participants reported. The sequence came from a woman in her 40s with acute COVID-19. Sequenced input: PBMCs or T cells enriched from blood (not recorded which).

The CDR3 DNA is TGTGCCAGCAGTTTTGTTCCCGGACAGACCTATGGCTACACCTTC. Protein: CASSFVPGQTYGYTF. The chain couples TRBV27 to TRBJ1-2; the D gene is possibly TRBD1 (6 bases). V was cut by 3 bases and J by 4 bases, with 15 bases left in between. The CDR3 contains 15 residues. CDR1 and CDR2 from the germline V gene are MNHEY and SMNVEV (reference sequence).